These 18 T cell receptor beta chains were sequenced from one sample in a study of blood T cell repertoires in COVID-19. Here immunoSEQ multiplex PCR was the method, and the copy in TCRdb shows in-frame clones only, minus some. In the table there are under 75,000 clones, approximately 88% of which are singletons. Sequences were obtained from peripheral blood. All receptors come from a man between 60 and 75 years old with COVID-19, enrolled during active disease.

The CDR3 sequence: CASSLQGNQPQHF. As DNA, the CDR3 is TGTGCCAGCAGTCTCCAGGGTAATCAGCCCCAGCATTTT. The V gene is TRBV12-3 or TRBV12-4, the J gene TRBJ1-5; tentatively, D is TRBD1 (5 bases). V was cut by 5 bases and J by 4 bases, with 9 bases left in between. The CDR3 consists of 13 residues.

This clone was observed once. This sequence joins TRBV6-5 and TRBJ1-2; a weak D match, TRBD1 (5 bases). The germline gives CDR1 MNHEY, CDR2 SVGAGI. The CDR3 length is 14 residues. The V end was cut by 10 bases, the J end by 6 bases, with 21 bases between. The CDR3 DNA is TGTGCCACCTCCCATGGGGCCCCCCAGGATGGCTACACCTTC. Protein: CATSHGAPQDGYTF.

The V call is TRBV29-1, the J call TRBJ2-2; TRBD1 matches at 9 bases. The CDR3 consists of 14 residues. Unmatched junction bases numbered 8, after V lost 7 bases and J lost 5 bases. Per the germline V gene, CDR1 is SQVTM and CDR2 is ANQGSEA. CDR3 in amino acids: CSARDRVETGELFF. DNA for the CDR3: TGCAGCGCACGGGACAGGGTAGAGACCGGGGAGCTGTTTTTT.

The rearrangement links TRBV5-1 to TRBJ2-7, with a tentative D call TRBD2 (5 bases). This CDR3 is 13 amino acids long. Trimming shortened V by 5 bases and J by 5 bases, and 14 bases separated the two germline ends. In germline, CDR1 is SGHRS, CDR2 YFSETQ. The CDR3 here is CASSTSRLDEQYF. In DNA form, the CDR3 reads TGCGCCAGCAGTACTAGTCGGTTAGACGAGCAGTACTTC.

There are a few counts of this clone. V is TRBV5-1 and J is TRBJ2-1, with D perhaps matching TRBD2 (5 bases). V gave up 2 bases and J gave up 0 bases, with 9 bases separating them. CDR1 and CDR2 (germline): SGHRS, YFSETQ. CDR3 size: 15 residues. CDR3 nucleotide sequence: TGCGCCAGCAGCTTAGCGGTTAGCTCCTACAATGAGCAGTTCTTC. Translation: CASSLAVSSYNEQFF.

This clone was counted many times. In DNA form, the CDR3 reads TGTGCCAGCAGCGAACTAGCGGGGGTATACAATGAGCAGTTCTTC. Protein product: CASSELAGVYNEQFF. The chain is built from TRBV7-3 and TRBJ2-1, with 11 bases aligning to TRBD2. Germline V gene data show CDR1 as SGHTA and CDR2 as FQGTGA. Trimming removed 5 bases from V and 4 bases from J; junction bases left unmatched: 4. The CDR3 runs to 15 residues.

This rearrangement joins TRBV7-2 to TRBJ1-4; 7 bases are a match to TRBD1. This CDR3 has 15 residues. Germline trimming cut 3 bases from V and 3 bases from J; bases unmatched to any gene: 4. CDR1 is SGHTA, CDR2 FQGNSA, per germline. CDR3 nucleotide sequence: TGTGCCAGCAGCTTGGTGGGACAGCCTAATGAAAAACTGTTTTTT. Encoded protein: CASSLVGQPNEKLFF.

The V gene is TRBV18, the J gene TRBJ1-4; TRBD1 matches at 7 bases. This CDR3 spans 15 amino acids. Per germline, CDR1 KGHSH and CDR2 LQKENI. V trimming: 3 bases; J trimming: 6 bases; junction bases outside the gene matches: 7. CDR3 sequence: CASSPRQGLDEKLFF. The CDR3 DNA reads TGTGCCAGCTCACCCCGACAGGGACTCGATGAAAAACTGTTTTTT.

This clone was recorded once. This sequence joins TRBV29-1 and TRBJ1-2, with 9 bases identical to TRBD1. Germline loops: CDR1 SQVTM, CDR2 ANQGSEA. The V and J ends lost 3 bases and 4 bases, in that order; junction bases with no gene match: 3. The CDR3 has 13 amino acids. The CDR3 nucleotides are TGCAGCGTTGAGGGGACAGGGATCTATGGCTACACCTTC. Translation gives CSVEGTGIYGYTF.

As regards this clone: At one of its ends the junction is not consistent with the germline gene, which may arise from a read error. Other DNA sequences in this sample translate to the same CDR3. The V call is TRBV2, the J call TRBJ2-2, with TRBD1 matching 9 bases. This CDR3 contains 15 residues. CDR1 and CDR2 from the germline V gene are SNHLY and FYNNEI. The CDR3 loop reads CASSLGQGHTGELFF. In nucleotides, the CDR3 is TGTGCTAGCAGCCTGGGACAGGGACACACCGGGGAGCTGTTTTTT.

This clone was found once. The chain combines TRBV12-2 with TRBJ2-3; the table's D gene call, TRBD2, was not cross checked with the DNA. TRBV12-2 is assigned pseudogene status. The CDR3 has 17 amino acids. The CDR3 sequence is CASRPRTSRDTVYTQYF. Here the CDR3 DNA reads TGTGCAAGTCGCCCTCGGACTAGTAGGGATACAGTGTATACGCAGTATTTT.

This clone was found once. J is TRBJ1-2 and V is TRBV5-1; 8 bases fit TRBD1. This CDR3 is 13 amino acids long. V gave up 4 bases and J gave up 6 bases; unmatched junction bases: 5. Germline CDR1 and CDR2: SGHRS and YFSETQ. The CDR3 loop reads CASSPGQGDGYTF. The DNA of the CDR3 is TGCGCCAGCAGCCCCGGACAGGGTGATGGCTACACCTTC.

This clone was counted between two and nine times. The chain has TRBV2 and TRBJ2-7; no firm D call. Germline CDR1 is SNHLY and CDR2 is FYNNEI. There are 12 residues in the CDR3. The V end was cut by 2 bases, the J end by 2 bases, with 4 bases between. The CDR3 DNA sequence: TGTGCCAGCAGTGAAAGAGCCTACGAGCAGTACTTC. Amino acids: CASSERAYEQYF. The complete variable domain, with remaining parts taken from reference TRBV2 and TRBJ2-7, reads EPEVTQTPSHQVTQMGQEVILRCVPISNHLYFYWYRQILGQKVEFLVSFYNNEISEKSEIFDDQFSVERPDGSNFTLKIRSTKLEDSAMYFCASSERAYEQYFGPGTRLTVT.

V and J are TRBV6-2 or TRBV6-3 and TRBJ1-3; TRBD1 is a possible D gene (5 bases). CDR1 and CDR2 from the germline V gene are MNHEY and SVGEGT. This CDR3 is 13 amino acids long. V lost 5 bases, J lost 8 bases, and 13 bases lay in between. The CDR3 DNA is TGTGCCAGCAGTCCCCAGGGCCAACACACCATATATTTT. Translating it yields CASSPQGQHTIYF.

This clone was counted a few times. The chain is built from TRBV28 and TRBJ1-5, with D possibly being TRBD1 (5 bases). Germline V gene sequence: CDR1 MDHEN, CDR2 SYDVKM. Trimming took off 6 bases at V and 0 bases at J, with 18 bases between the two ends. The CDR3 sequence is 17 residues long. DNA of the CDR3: TGTGCCAGCAGGGGGCAGACTGAATTTTATAGCAATCAGCCCCAGCATTTT. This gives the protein CASRGQTEFYSNQPQHF.

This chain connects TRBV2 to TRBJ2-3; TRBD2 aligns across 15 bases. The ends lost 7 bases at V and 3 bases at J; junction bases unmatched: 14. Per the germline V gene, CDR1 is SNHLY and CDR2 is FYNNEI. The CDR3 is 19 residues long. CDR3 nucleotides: TGTGCCAGCAATGTCATGGGACTAGCGGGGGGCCACTCTACAGATACGCAGTATTTT. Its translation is CASNVMGLAGGHSTDTQYF. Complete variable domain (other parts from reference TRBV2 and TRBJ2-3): EPEVTQTPSHQVTQMGQEVILRCVPISNHLYFYWYRQILGQKVEFLVSFYNNEISEKSEIFDDQFSVERPDGSNFTLKIRSTKLEDSAMYFCASNVMGLAGGHSTDTQYFGPGTRLTVL.

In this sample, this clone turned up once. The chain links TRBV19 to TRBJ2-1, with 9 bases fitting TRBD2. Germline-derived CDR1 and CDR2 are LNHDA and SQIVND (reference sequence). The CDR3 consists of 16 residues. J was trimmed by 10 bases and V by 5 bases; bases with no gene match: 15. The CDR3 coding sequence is TGTGCCAGTAGTGGATTACGCGGGAGGGCGGTACCCGAGCAGTTCTTC. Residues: CASSGLRGRAVPEQFF.

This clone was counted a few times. CDR3: CASSERGQGARSPLHF. DNA for the CDR3: TGTGCCAGCAGTGAAAGGGGACAGGGGGCACGTTCACCCCTCCACTTT. V usage is TRBV6-1 and J usage is TRBJ1-6, with 12 bases aligning to TRBD1. The ends lost 2 bases at V and 9 bases at J; junction bases unmatched: 5. The CDR3 sequence is 16 residues long. Germline V gene lookup returns CDR1 MNHNS and CDR2 SASEGT.